These T cell receptor beta chains were read from a single sample in a study of patients and donors after allogeneic stem cell transplantation. TCRdb reanalysed the RT-PCR reads using MiXCR and keeps one entry per CDR3 protein. Among under 170,000 distinct CDR3 sequences listed, over 30% were seen once. The sample taken for sequencing was blood, either unsorted or a sorted T cell fraction (not recorded which). Receptor source: a human donor who was either an allogeneic HSCT recipient or a stem cell or donor lymphocyte infusion donor (not recorded which). It is not recorded whose cells these are; they may come from a transplant donor. CDR3s include the opening cysteine and the closing phenylalanine or tryptophan. D genes are given only for firm matches. Rows may omit the clone size; those that give it use once, few, many or a size class.

clone_size: -
j_call: TRBJ1-3
d_call: -
v_call: TRBV7-9
cdr3_length: 13
cdr3_nt: TGTGCCAGCAGCTTTACCTCTGGAAACACCATATATTTT
cdr3_aa: CASSFTSGNTIYF

clone_size: -
j_call: TRBJ2-3
d_call: -
v_call: TRBV20-1
cdr3_length: 14
cdr3_nt: TGCGGAAACCGGGGACTTTCACCCACAGATACGCAGTATTTT
cdr3_aa: CGNRGLSPTDTQYF

clone_size: -
j_call: TRBJ1-3
d_call: -
v_call: TRBV27
cdr3_length: 16
cdr3_nt: TGTGCCAGCAGTTTATTCGGGGGTTCCTCTGGAAACACCATATATTTT
cdr3_aa: CASSLFGGSSGNTIYF

clone_size: few
j_call: TRBJ2-2
d_call: -
v_call: TRBV27
cdr3_length: 14
cdr3_nt: TGTGCCAGCAGTCTGGGGGTTAAGACCGGGGAGCTGTTTTTT
cdr3_aa: CASSLGVKTGELFF

clone_size: -
j_call: TRBJ2-1
d_call: -
v_call: TRBV24-1
cdr3_length: 11
cdr3_nt: TGTGCCACCAGTGACGACTATGAGCAGTTCTTC
cdr3_aa: CATSDDYEQFF

clone_size: -
j_call: TRBJ2-3
d_call: -
v_call: TRBV10-3
cdr3_length: 12
cdr3_nt: TGTGCCATCAGTACTGGGGGCGATACGCAGTATTTT
cdr3_aa: CAISTGGDTQYF

clone_size: few
j_call: TRBJ1-6
d_call: -
v_call: TRBV15
cdr3_length: 15
cdr3_nt: TGTGCCACCAGCAGAGGGGGACAAGGGCCCGGACCCCTCCACTTT
cdr3_aa: CATSRGGQGPGPLHF

clone_size: -
j_call: TRBJ2-1
d_call: -
v_call: TRBV5-6
cdr3_length: 15
cdr3_nt: TGTGCCAGCAGCCAACGGGGTAGCAGATTAAATGAGCAGTTCTTC
cdr3_aa: CASSQRGSRLNEQFF

clone_size: -
j_call: TRBJ1-5
d_call: -
v_call: TRBV5-1
cdr3_length: 15
cdr3_nt: TGCGCCAGCAGCTTGGAAGGGGCGCGGAATCAGCCCCAGCATTTT
cdr3_aa: CASSLEGARNQPQHF

clone_size: -
j_call: TRBJ1-6
d_call: TRBD1
v_call: TRBV7-3
cdr3_length: 14
cdr3_nt: TGTGCCAGCAGCTCAGACAGGGATAATTCACCCCTCCACTTT
cdr3_aa: CASSSDRDNSPLHF

clone_size: -
j_call: TRBJ1-2
d_call: TRBD1
v_call: TRBV12-3/TRBV12-4
cdr3_length: 13
cdr3_nt: TGTGCCAGCAGTTTTTTGACAGGGGATGGCTACACCTTC
cdr3_aa: CASSFLTGDGYTF

clone_size: once
j_call: TRBJ2-2
d_call: -
v_call: TRBV28
cdr3_length: 17
cdr3_nt: TGTGCCAGCAGCGAGTGGGGGGTACTTAGGAACACCGGGGAGCTGTTTTTT
cdr3_aa: CASSEWGVLRNTGELFF

clone_size: -
j_call: TRBJ2-3
d_call: -
v_call: TRBV10-3
cdr3_length: 14
cdr3_nt: TGTGCCATCAGTGTCCGGCTAGTTGCAGATACGCAGTATTTT
cdr3_aa: CAISVRLVADTQYF

clone_size: -
j_call: TRBJ2-2
d_call: -
v_call: TRBV7-3
cdr3_length: 16
cdr3_nt: TGTGCCAGCAGCTCCCCCGGGACGACGAACACCGGGGAGCTGTTTTTT
cdr3_aa: CASSSPGTTNTGELFF

clone_size: -
j_call: TRBJ2-5
d_call: TRBD1
v_call: TRBV5-6
cdr3_length: 18
cdr3_nt: TGTGCCAGCAGCTTTCCGACAGGGGAAGGGCACGGATCGGAGACCCAGTACTTC
cdr3_aa: CASSFPTGEGHGSETQYF

clone_size: few
j_call: TRBJ2-4
d_call: -
v_call: TRBV21-1
cdr3_length: 17
cdr3_nt: TGTGCCAGCAGCGCCCCAGGACTAGCGGGGGCTGAAAACATTCAGTACTTC
cdr3_aa: CASSAPGLAGAENIQYF

clone_size: once
j_call: TRBJ2-2
d_call: TRBD1
v_call: TRBV4-1
cdr3_length: 18
cdr3_nt: TGCGCCAGCAGCCAAGGGATACTACGACAGGGAATCACCGGGGAGCTGTTTTTT
cdr3_aa: CASSQGILRQGITGELFF

clone_size: -
j_call: TRBJ2-7
d_call: -
v_call: TRBV29-1
cdr3_length: 12
cdr3_nt: TGCAGCGTAGAGGGACGGTACTACGAGCAGTACTTC
cdr3_aa: CSVEGRYYEQYF

clone_size: -
j_call: TRBJ1-1
d_call: -
v_call: TRBV7-9
cdr3_length: 14
cdr3_nt: TGTGCCAGCAGTCCGTTAGACCGGGGCACTGAAGCTTTCTTT
cdr3_aa: CASSPLDRGTEAFF

clone_size: few
j_call: TRBJ1-2
d_call: TRBD1
v_call: TRBV20-1
cdr3_length: 15
cdr3_nt: TGCAGTGCTAGAGATCCCCGGACAGGGGGCCGGGGCTACACCTTC
cdr3_aa: CSARDPRTGGRGYTF

clone_size: once
j_call: TRBJ2-2
d_call: -
v_call: TRBV11-2
cdr3_length: 14
cdr3_nt: TGTGCCAGCAGTTTGCTGGGGGACACCGGGGAGCTGTTTTTT
cdr3_aa: CASSLLGDTGELFF

clone_size: many
j_call: TRBJ2-3
d_call: TRBD2
v_call: TRBV7-7
cdr3_length: 13
cdr3_nt: TGTGCTAGCAGCTTCGGGAGGTCAGATACGCAGTATTTT
cdr3_aa: CASSFGRSDTQYF

clone_size: few
j_call: TRBJ2-1
d_call: -
v_call: TRBV27
cdr3_length: 16
cdr3_nt: TGTGCCAGCAGTTTATCGGGGCCTACCGCCTACAATGAGCAGTTCTTC
cdr3_aa: CASSLSGPTAYNEQFF

clone_size: -
j_call: TRBJ1-1
d_call: -
v_call: TRBV12-3/TRBV12-4
cdr3_length: 12
cdr3_nt: TGTGCCAGCAGCCACTGGGGCACTGAAGCTTTCTTT
cdr3_aa: CASSHWGTEAFF

clone_size: -
j_call: TRBJ1-1
d_call: -
v_call: TRBV5-1
cdr3_length: 13
cdr3_nt: TGCGCCAGCAGAGGCAGGGATGACACTGAAGCTTTCTTT
cdr3_aa: CASRGRDDTEAFF

clone_size: -
j_call: TRBJ2-2
d_call: -
v_call: TRBV24-1
cdr3_length: 15
cdr3_nt: TGTGCCACCAGCACTCCGGGACCTAACACCGGGGAGCTGTTTTTT
cdr3_aa: CATSTPGPNTGELFF

clone_size: -
j_call: TRBJ1-1
d_call: TRBD1
v_call: TRBV12-3/TRBV12-4
cdr3_length: 14
cdr3_nt: TGTGCCAGCAGTGCTACAGGGGAGAACACTGAAGCTTTCTTT
cdr3_aa: CASSATGENTEAFF

clone_size: -
j_call: TRBJ1-2
d_call: TRBD1
v_call: TRBV9
cdr3_length: 15
cdr3_nt: TGTGCCAGCAGCTCCGACAGGGGTGGGAGCTATGGCTACACCTTC
cdr3_aa: CASSSDRGGSYGYTF

clone_size: few
j_call: TRBJ2-1
d_call: TRBD2
v_call: TRBV4-3
cdr3_length: 16
cdr3_nt: TGCGCCAGCAGCCAAGAGTGGGGAGGGTCCTACAATGAGCAGTTCTTC
cdr3_aa: CASSQEWGGSYNEQFF

clone_size: once
j_call: TRBJ2-7
d_call: -
v_call: TRBV4-3
cdr3_length: 15
cdr3_nt: TGCGCCAGCAGCCAAGACTCCGCAGGGATCGACGAGCAGTACTTC
cdr3_aa: CASSQDSAGIDEQYF

clone_size: few
j_call: TRBJ1-2
d_call: -
v_call: TRBV15
cdr3_length: 16
cdr3_nt: TGTGCCACCAGCGGGTGGATTCAGGGGCTGAACTATGGCTACACCTTC
cdr3_aa: CATSGWIQGLNYGYTF

clone_size: few
j_call: TRBJ1-4
d_call: -
v_call: TRBV13
cdr3_length: 14
cdr3_nt: TGTGCCAGCAGCCAACGGGACGGTAATGAAAAACTGTTTTTT
cdr3_aa: CASSQRDGNEKLFF

clone_size: -
j_call: TRBJ1-6
d_call: -
v_call: TRBV12-3/TRBV12-4
cdr3_length: 15
cdr3_nt: TGTGCCAGCAGCCCCCGCCCGGGGAATAATTCACCCCTCCACTTT
cdr3_aa: CASSPRPGNNSPLHF

clone_size: -
j_call: TRBJ2-1
d_call: -
v_call: TRBV7-3
cdr3_length: 16
cdr3_nt: TGTGCCAGCAGCTTAGAGGGTCCTAGCTCCTACAATGAGCAGTTCTTC
cdr3_aa: CASSLEGPSSYNEQFF

clone_size: -
j_call: TRBJ2-2
d_call: -
v_call: TRBV20-1
cdr3_length: 14
cdr3_nt: TGCAGTGCTAGAGATCTGGGAGCGGTCGGGGAGCTGTTTTTT
cdr3_aa: CSARDLGAVGELFF

clone_size: few
j_call: TRBJ1-4
d_call: -
v_call: TRBV20-1
cdr3_length: 13
cdr3_nt: TGCAGTGCTCAACAGGGCGCGGGCGAAAAACTGTTTTTT
cdr3_aa: CSAQQGAGEKLFF

clone_size: -
j_call: TRBJ2-2
d_call: TRBD2
v_call: TRBV27
cdr3_length: 15
cdr3_nt: TGTGCCAGCAGTCGGACTAGATCGATCACCGGGGAGCTGTTTTTT
cdr3_aa: CASSRTRSITGELFF

clone_size: many
j_call: TRBJ1-1
d_call: -
v_call: TRBV6-5
cdr3_length: 15
cdr3_nt: TGTGCCAGCAGTTACTCCGTTTCGGGACTCACTGAAGCTTTCTTT
cdr3_aa: CASSYSVSGLTEAFF

clone_size: -
j_call: TRBJ2-1
d_call: TRBD2
v_call: TRBV12-3/TRBV12-4
cdr3_length: 18
cdr3_nt: TGTGCCAGCAGTTTACTCGTAGGTAGCGGGGGCCCCTACAATGAGCAGTTCTTC
cdr3_aa: CASSLLVGSGGPYNEQFF

clone_size: few
j_call: TRBJ1-3
d_call: -
v_call: TRBV6-2/TRBV6-3
cdr3_length: 16
cdr3_nt: TGTGCCAGCAGCCCCGACAGGCGATACTCTGGAAACACCATATATTTT
cdr3_aa: CASSPDRRYSGNTIYF

clone_size: few
j_call: TRBJ2-2
d_call: -
v_call: TRBV4-3
cdr3_length: 15
cdr3_nt: TGCGCCAGCAGCCCCCTCCCCGAGAACACCGGGGAGCTGTTTTTT
cdr3_aa: CASSPLPENTGELFF

clone_size: -
j_call: TRBJ1-3
d_call: -
v_call: TRBV27
cdr3_length: 14
cdr3_nt: TGTGCCAGCAGTTTATCGACTTCTGGAAACACCATATATTTT
cdr3_aa: CASSLSTSGNTIYF